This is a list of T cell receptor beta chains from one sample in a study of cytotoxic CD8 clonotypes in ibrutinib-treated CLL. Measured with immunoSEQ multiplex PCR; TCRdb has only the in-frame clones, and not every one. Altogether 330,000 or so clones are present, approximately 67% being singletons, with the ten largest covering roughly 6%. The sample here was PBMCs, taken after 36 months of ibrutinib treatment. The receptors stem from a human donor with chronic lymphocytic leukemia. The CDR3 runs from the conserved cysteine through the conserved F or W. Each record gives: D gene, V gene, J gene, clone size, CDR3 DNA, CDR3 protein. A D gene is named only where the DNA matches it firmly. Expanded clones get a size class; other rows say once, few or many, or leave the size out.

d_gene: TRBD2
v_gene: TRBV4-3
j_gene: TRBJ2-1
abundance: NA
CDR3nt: TGCGCCAGCAGCCATATAGCGGGAACTTACAATGAGCAGTTCTTC
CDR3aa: CASSHIAGTYNEQFF

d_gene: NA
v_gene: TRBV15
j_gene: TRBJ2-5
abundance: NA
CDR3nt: TGTGCCACCAGCTACAGAGGCCGAGTACAAGAGACCCAGTACTTC
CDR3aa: CATSYRGRVQETQYF

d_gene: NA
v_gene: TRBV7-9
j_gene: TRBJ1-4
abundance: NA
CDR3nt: TGTGCCAGCACCAAAAATGGGGGGGCTAATGAAAAACTGTTTTTT
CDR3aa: CASTKNGGANEKLFF

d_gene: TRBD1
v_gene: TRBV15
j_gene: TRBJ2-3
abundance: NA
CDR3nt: TGTGCCACCAGCATAAGCCAGGGGGCGGTAGATACGCAGTATTTT
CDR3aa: CATSISQGAVDTQYF

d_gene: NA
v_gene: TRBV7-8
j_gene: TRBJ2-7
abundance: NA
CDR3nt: TGTGCCAGCAGCTTGGGTGCTAGCGACACCTACGAGCAGTACTTC
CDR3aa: CASSLGASDTYEQYF

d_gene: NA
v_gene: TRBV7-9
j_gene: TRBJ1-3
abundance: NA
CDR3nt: TGTGCCAGCAGCGCCTCCCTTAGCTCTGGAAACACCATATATTTT
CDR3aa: CASSASLSSGNTIYF

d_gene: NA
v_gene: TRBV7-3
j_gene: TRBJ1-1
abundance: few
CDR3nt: TGTGCCAGCAGCTTAGGAAGGGGGAGCCAAGTAGCTTTCTTT
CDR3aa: CASSLGRGSQVAFF

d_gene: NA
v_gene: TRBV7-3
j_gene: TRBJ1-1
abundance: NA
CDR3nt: TGTGCCAGCAGCTTCGGTGACGGGGGCATCGGCACTGAAGCTTTCTTT
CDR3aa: CASSFGDGGIGTEAFF

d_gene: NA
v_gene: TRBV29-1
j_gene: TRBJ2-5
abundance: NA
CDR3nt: TGCAGCTCACAGGGAGGGTGGCAAGAGACCCAGTACTTC
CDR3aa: CSSQGGWQETQYF

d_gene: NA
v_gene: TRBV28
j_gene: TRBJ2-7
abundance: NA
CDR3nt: TGTGCCAGCAGTTTAGGCGGCTTAACCTACGAGCAGTACTTC
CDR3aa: CASSLGGLTYEQYF

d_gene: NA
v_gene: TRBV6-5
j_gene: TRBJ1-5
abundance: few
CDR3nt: TGTGCCAGCAGGAGACGGATACGGCAGCCCCAGCATTTT
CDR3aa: CASRRRIRQPQHF

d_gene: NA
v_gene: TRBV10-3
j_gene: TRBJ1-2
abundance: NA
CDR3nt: TGTGCCATCAGTGAGTCGGATGGCTACACCTTC
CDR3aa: CAISESDGYTF

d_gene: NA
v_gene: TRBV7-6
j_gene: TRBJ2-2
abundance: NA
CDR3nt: TGTGCCAGCAGCTTGGGGACCGGGGAGCTGTTTTTT
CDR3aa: CASSLGTGELFF

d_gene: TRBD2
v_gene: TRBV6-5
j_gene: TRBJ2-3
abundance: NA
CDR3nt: TGTGCCAGCATCCTGACTAGCGGGGGTGGTACGCAGTATTTT
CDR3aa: CASILTSGGGTQYF

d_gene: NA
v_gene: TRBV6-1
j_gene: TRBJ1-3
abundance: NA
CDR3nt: TGTGCCAGCAGAGGACGGATCACCATATATTTT
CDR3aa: CASRGRITIYF

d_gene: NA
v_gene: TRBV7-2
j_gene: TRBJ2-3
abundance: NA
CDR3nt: TGTGCCAGCAGCCGTACTACAGATACGCAGTATTTT
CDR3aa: CASSRTTDTQYF

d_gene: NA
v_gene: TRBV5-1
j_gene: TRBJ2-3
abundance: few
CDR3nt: TGCGCCAGCAGGTCCGGAGTAGTAAGCACAGATACGCAGTATTTT
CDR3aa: CASRSGVVSTDTQYF

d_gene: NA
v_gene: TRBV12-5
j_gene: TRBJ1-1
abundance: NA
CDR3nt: TGTGCTAGTGGTTTGCTAACTAGCGGGAGAGGGAACACTGAAGCTTTCTTT
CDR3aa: CASGLLTSGRGNTEAFF

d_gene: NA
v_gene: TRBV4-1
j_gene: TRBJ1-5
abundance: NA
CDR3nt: TGCGCCAGCAGCTCGACACTCAATCAGCCCCAGCATTTT
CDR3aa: CASSSTLNQPQHF

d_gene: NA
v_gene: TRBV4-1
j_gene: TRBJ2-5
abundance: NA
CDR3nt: TGCGCCAGCAGCTATAAGACCCAGGGTATAGAGACCCAGTACTTC
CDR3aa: CASSYKTQGIETQYF

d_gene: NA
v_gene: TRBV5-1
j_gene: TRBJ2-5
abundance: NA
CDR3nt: TGCGCCAGCAGCTTCCTATCGGGACACCGGCGGGAGACCCAGTACTTC
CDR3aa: CASSFLSGHRRETQYF

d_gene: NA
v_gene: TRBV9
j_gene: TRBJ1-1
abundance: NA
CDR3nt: TGTGCCAGCAGCGCTAGGGACGGGGACACTGAAGCTTTCTTT
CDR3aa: CASSARDGDTEAFF

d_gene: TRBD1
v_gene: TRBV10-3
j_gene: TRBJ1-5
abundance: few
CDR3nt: TGTGCCATCAGTGGGACAGGTAATCAGCCCCAGCATTTT
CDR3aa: CAISGTGNQPQHF

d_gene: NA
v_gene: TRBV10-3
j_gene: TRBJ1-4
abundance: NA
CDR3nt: TGTGCCATCAGGGGGGAGGGCGGTGAAAAACTGTTTTTT
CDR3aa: CAIRGEGGEKLFF

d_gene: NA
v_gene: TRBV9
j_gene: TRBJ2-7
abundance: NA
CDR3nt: TGTGCCAGCAGCCTCGGCGAGCCGTACGAGCAGTACTTC
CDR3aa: CASSLGEPYEQYF

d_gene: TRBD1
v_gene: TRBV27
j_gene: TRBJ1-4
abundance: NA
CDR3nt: TGTGCCAGCAGCCCGACAGGGGGAGAGGAAAAACTGTTTTTT
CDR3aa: CASSPTGGEEKLFF

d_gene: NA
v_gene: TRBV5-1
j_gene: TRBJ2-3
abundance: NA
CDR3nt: TGCGCCAGCAGCTTGGAGGATGGAGCAGATACGCAGTATTTT
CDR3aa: CASSLEDGADTQYF

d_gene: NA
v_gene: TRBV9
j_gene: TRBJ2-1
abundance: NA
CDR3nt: TGTGCCAGCAGCGTAGTACTAGCCGGGGTTAATGAGCAGTTCTTC
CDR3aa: CASSVVLAGVNEQFF

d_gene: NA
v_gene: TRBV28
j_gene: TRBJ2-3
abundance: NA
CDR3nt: TGTGCCAGCAGCCTAGGCAGACGGGCAGATACGCAGTATTTT
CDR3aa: CASSLGRRADTQYF

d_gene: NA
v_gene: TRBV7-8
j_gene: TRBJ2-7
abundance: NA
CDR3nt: TGTGCCAGCAGCCCTTCGGGGTTTTACTACGAGCAGTACTTC
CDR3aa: CASSPSGFYYEQYF

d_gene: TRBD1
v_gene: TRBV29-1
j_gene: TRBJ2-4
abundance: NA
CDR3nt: TGCAGCGTTGCAGGGGGAAGCGAAAACATTCAGTACTTC
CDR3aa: CSVAGGSENIQYF

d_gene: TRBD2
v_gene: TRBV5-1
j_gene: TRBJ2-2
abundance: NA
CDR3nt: TGCGCCAGCAGCGGGGGACTACTGAGCGGGGAGCTGTTTTTT
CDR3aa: CASSGGLLSGELFF

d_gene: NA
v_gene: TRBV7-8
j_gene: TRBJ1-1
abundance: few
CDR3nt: TGTGCCAGCAGCTCTAAGTTGAACACTGAAGCTTTCTTT
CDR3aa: CASSSKLNTEAFF

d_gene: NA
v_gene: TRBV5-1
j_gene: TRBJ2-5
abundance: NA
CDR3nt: TGCGCCAGCAGCTTGAGCGCTACCAGGGAGACCCAGTACTTC
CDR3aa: CASSLSATRETQYF

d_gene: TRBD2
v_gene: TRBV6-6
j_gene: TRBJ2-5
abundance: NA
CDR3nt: TGTGCCAGCAGCCCCCGGGAGGGGACCCAGTACTTC
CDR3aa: CASSPREGTQYF

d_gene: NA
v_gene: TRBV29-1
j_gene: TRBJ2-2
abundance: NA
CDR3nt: TGCAGCGTTTTTTGGGGATCTAACACCGGGGAGCTGTTTTTT
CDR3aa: CSVFWGSNTGELFF

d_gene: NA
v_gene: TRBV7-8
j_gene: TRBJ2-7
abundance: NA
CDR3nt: TGTGCCAGCAGCTTAGGTCGGGGCCCCAAATCCGAGCAGTACTTC
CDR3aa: CASSLGRGPKSEQYF

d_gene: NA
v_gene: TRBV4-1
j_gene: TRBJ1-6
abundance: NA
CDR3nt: TGCGCCAGCAGCCCAACCCCCCCTTTGGGTGATTCACCCCTCCACTTT
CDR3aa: CASSPTPPLGDSPLHF

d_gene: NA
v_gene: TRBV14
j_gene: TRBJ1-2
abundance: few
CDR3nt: TGTGCCAGCAGCCACACTGCCTTCTATGGCTACACCTTC
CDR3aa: CASSHTAFYGYTF

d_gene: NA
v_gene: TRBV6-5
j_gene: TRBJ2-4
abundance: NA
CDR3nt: TGTGCCAGCAGTTACTCGCGGGGTTGGACCAAAAACATTCAGTACTTC
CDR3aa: CASSYSRGWTKNIQYF

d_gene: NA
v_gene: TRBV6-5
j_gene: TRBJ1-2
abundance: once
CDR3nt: TGTGCCAGCAGTTACGCAGGGAGAAGTCCTGACTATGGCTACACCTTC
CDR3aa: CASSYAGRSPDYGYTF

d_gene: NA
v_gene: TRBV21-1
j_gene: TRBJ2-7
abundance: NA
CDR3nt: TGTGCCAGCAGCCCAACCGGGGACAGGGGCGGCCACTCTGGGGAGCAGTACTTC
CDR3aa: CASSPTGDRGGHSGEQYF

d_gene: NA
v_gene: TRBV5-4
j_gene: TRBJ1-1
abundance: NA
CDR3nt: TGTGCCAGCAGAAAACAGGGCGGCGCTGAAGCTTTCTTT
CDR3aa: CASRKQGGAEAFF

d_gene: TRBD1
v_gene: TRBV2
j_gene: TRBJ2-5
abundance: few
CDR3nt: TGTGCCAGCAGTGAAGCAGGGGGCGCAGAGACCCAGTACTTC
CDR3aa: CASSEAGGAETQYF

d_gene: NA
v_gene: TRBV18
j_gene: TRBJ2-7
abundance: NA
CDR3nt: TGTGCCAGCTCACTCAACCGGGTTTCCTACGAGCAGTACTTC
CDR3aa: CASSLNRVSYEQYF

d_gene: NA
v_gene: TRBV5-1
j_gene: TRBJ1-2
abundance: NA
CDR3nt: TGCGCCAGCAGCTTGGAGGTCGCACCCGCTAACTATGGCTACACCTTC
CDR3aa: CASSLEVAPANYGYTF

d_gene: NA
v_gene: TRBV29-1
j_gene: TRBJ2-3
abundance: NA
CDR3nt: TGCAGCGTTGATCGTTCGGCAGGGGGGGTACGGACAGATACGCAGTATTTT
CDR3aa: CSVDRSAGGVRTDTQYF

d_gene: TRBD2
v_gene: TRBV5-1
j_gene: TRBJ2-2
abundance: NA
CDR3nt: TGCGCCAGCAGCTTGGCCCCGACTAGCCTTCCCGGGGAGCTGTTTTTT
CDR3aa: CASSLAPTSLPGELFF

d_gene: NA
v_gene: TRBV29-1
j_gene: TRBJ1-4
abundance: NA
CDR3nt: TGCAGCGTTGGGTTGGGGGAAAAACTGTTTTTT
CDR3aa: CSVGLGEKLFF

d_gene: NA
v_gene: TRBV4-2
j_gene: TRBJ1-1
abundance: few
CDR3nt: TGTGCCAGCAGCCAAGTTTCTGGGGACACTGAAGCTTTCTTT
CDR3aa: CASSQVSGDTEAFF

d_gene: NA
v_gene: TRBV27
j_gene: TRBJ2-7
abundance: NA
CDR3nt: TGTGCCAGCAGTTTAGGGTTCTCCTCCTACGAGCAGTACTTC
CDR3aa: CASSLGFSSYEQYF

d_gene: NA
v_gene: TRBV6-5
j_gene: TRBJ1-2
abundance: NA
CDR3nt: TGTGCCAGCAGTTTAAGCCTTTCTGTCGGCTACACCTTC
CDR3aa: CASSLSLSVGYTF

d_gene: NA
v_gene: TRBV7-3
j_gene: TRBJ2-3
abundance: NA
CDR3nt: TGTGCCAGCAGCTTCGGGCTGCCTTCGGATACGCAGTATTTT
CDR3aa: CASSFGLPSDTQYF